A selection of T cell receptor beta chains follows, all from one sample in a study of CD8 T cells in ankylosing spondylitis. TCRdb ran MiXCR on the 5' RACE reads and lists one entry per CDR3 protein. The sample lists under 150,000 distinct CDR3 sequences, more than 15% occurring once. The sequencing input was blood, either unsorted or a sorted T cell fraction (not recorded which). These receptors originate from a male donor with ankylosing spondylitis. CDR3s leave out the opening cysteine and the closing phenylalanine or tryptophan.

j_gene | v_gene | len | CDR3aa
TRBJ2-7 | TRBV12-3/TRBV12-4 | 11 | ASSFGLSYEQY
TRBJ2-1 | TRBV6-5 | 12 | ASSYSSRPNEQF
TRBJ2-5 | TRBV6-6 | 11 | ASSYRVQETQY
TRBJ2-1 | TRBV29-1 | 13 | SAIGLEGSYNEQF
TRBJ2-1 | TRBV5-1 | 14 | ASSNPGLAGYGEQF
TRBJ1-5 | TRBV19 | 12 | ASSNRGLNQPQH
TRBJ2-3 | TRBV4-3 | 14 | ASSLLAGGSLDTQY
TRBJ2-7 | TRBV27 | 13 | ASSLVAGGPGEQY
TRBJ1-1 | TRBV29-1 | 11 | SHNSRGDTEAF
TRBJ2-1 | TRBV6-4 | 15 | ASSEGGLAGEASEQF
TRBJ2-1 | TRBV3-1 | 13 | ASSQNRGINNEQF
TRBJ2-7 | TRBV21-1 | 13 | ASSLLAGAVYEQY
TRBJ2-1 | TRBV5-1 | 14 | ASSLEGRVLMNEQF
TRBJ1-2 | TRBV29-1 | 10 | SVRGLEEGYT
TRBJ2-7 | TRBV28 | 17 | ASSGRLAGGLADSYEQY
TRBJ2-7 | TRBV10-3 | 10 | AIRTGTYEQY
TRBJ2-7 | TRBV4-1 | 13 | ASSQGASKSYEQY
TRBJ2-7 | TRBV4-3 | 13 | ASSQVGQGAGEQY
TRBJ2-1 | TRBV9 | 10 | ASSRIRSEQF
TRBJ2-7 | TRBV20-1 | 14 | SAPRVSSSGRYEQY
TRBJ2-3 | TRBV9 | 10 | ASSVGVDTQY
TRBJ2-5 | TRBV20-1 | 11 | SAIGTHLASQY
TRBJ2-7 | TRBV28 | 10 | ASSTGSYEQY
TRBJ1-1 | TRBV7-3 | 15 | ASSPRTGREAYTEAF
TRBJ2-1 | TRBV4-3 | 11 | ASSMTIYNEQF
TRBJ2-7 | TRBV7-2 | 14 | ASSPGTGGYSYEQY
TRBJ2-1 | TRBV4-1 | 12 | ASRRILQYNEQF
TRBJ1-1 | TRBV12-3/TRBV12-4 | 12 | ASSPAGSWTEAF
TRBJ1-1 | TRBV5-1 | 11 | ASSVTVNTEAF
TRBJ2-7 | TRBV7-6 | 15 | ASSRGLAGGLGYEQY
TRBJ2-2 | TRBV15 | 14 | ATSRTGATNTGELF
TRBJ2-7 | TRBV5-1 | 15 | ASMGGQGPRGSYEQY
TRBJ2-2 | TRBV3-1 | 15 | ASSQSDRGLNTGELF
TRBJ2-1 | TRBV25-1 | 14 | ASSDTAGGKYNEQF
TRBJ1-3 | TRBV4-3 | 14 | ASSPGQAVGGNTIY
TRBJ1-3 | TRBV7-6 | 15 | ASSLAPWVASGNTIY
TRBJ2-7 | TRBV4-1 | 13 | ASSLGQGETYEQY
TRBJ2-2 | TRBV28 | 14 | ASSLGLAGDTGELF
TRBJ2-7 | TRBV20-1 | 12 | SAAIAGASYEQY
TRBJ2-1 | TRBV5-1 | 10 | ASSLGADEQF
TRBJ2-1 | TRBV7-2 | 13 | ASSFGAGPDNEQF
TRBJ2-5 | TRBV27 | 14 | ASSPPLDRGQETQY
TRBJ2-7 | TRBV4-3 | 16 | ASSPGTGGGLLTYEQY
TRBJ1-1 | TRBV29-1 | 10 | SVESPSTEAF
TRBJ2-3 | TRBV27 | 13 | ATAPGAASTDTQY
TRBJ2-5 | TRBV21-1 | 11 | ASSTNPQETQY
TRBJ2-7 | TRBV20-1 | 13 | SAQVPTSGSYEQY
TRBJ2-1 | TRBV7-9 | 13 | ASSLDRGAYNEQF
TRBJ1-2 | TRBV2 | 12 | ASTGRGYLYGYT
TRBJ2-1 | TRBV9 | 15 | ASSVEPPSSSYNEQF
TRBJ2-5 | TRBV7-3 | 12 | ASSLRQGQETQY